The rows below give T cell receptor beta chains drawn from one sample of a study of tumor and adjacent non-tumor tissue in lung cancer. In TCRdb, the multiplex PCR reads were re-called with MiXCR into one record per CDR3 protein. Here the sample spans over 110,000 distinct CDR3 sequences, around 60% being singletons. The specimen was lung tumor tissue. All receptors come from a man aged 60 to 75 with small cell lung cancer. Each CDR3 is given with its conserved first and last residue. D genes are given only for firm matches. Size tells how often a clone was seen (once, few, many) or the class of an expanded clone, and some rows leave it out.

j_call | d_call | clone_size | v_call | cdr3_nt | cdr3_aa
TRBJ2-4 | - | few | TRBV5-1 | TGCGCCAGCCGGGCCCTACTAGCCAAAAACATTCAGTACTTC | CASRALLAKNIQYF
TRBJ1-2 | - | - | TRBV4-1 | TGCACCAGCAGCCAAGATGAACGATTCTATGGCTACACCTTC | CTSSQDERFYGYTF
TRBJ2-1 | - | - | TRBV4-2 | TGTGCCAGCAGTCAAGAGGGCCTAGTTTACAATGAGAAGTTCTTC | CASSQEGLVYNEKFF
TRBJ2-1 | - | many | TRBV11-1 | TGTGCCAGCAGCTCTACCACGCGGGGTGAGCAGTTCTTC | CASSSTTRGEQFF
TRBJ1-1 | TRBD1 | - | TRBV11-2 | TGTGCCAGCAGCGCCAGACAGGGCATGAACACTGAAGCTTTATTT | CASSARQGMNTEALF
TRBJ2-7 | - | few | TRBV28 | TGTGCCAGCAGTATAGGGGAATGGGAGCAGTACTTC | CASSIGEWEQYF
TRBJ1-1 | TRBD1 | - | TRBV20-1 | TGCAGTGCCCTAACACAGGGGGGCAGGACTGAAGCTTTCTTT | CSALTQGGRTEAFF
TRBJ2-6 | TRBD1 | - | TRBV6-1 | TGTGTCAGCAGTAGTGACAGGGCCGGGGCCAACGTCCTGACTTTC | CVSSSDRAGANVLTF
TRBJ2-1 | TRBD2 | - | TRBV11-2 | TGTGCCAGCAATGTAGCGGGGTGCTCTTCCAATGAGCAGTTCTTC | CASNVAGCSSNEQFF
TRBJ2-1 | TRBD2 | - | TRBV28 | TGTGCCAGCAGACCCCTTGTAGCGGGATGCACCGGTGAGCAGTTCTTC | CASRPLVAGCTGEQFF
TRBJ1-6 | - | - | TRBV6-1 | TGTGCCAGCAGTTTTCAGGAGGCCGGGATGAATAATACACCCCTCCACTTT | CASSFQEAGMNNTPLHF
TRBJ2-1 | - | - | TRBV11-2 | TGTGCCAGTAGCTCCTCTAGTCCCCCCCACAATGAGCAGTTCTTC | CASSSSSPPHNEQFF
TRBJ2-3 | - | - | TRBV29-1 | TGCAGCGTTGTGGGCAGCAGCACAGATACGCAGTATTTT | CSVVGSSTDTQYF
TRBJ2-3 | TRBD1 | - | TRBV20-1 | TGCAGTGCTCCCATCCGACAGGGGTGGGGAGATCCTCAATATTTT | CSAPIRQGWGDPQYF
TRBJ2-1 | - | - | TRBV4-1 | TGCGCCAGCAGCCAAGCATCGGGACGGTCCTACAATGAGCAGTTCTTC | CASSQASGRSYNEQFF
TRBJ2-4 | TRBD2 | - | TRBV4-2 | TGTGCTAGCAGCCAAGATTCAGCGGGAGGGCTAAGTACGGCCAAAAACATTCAGTACTTC | CASSQDSAGGLSTAKNIQYF
TRBJ2-3 | TRBD2 | - | TRBV29-1 | TGCAGCGTTGGGGAGGGTAGGGTCACAGATACGCAGTATTTT | CSVGEGRVTDTQYF
TRBJ1-3 | TRBD1 | - | TRBV5-8 | TGTGCCAGCGGCGGACAGGGCTCTGGAAACACCATATATTTT | CASGGQGSGNTIYF
TRBJ2-3 | - | - | TRBV20-1 | TGCAGTGCTGAGGGAGTGGTGGATACGCAGTATTTT | CSAEGVVDTQYF
TRBJ2-3 | TRBD2 | few | TRBV11-2 | TGTGCTAGCAGCTTAGATCTAGCGGGAGGTGCGCAGTATTTT | CASSLDLAGGAQYF
TRBJ1-5 | TRBD1 | - | TRBV5-4 | TGTGCCAGCAGCCGACAGGGGGCCGGGCAACCCCAGCATTTT | CASSRQGAGQPQHF
TRBJ2-1 | TRBD2 | - | TRBV6-2/TRBV6-3 | TGTGCCAGCAGTTCGGGACTAGCGGACTACTACAATGAGCAGTTCTTC | CASSSGLADYYNEQFF
TRBJ1-1 | - | - | TRBV2 | TGTGCCAGCAGGGCTGGGAGTCGACGTGGCACTGAAGCTTTCTTT | CASRAGSRRGTEAFF
TRBJ2-5 | - | many | TRBV11-2 | TGTGCCAGCAGCTTTGGGGCCCAAGAGACCCAGTACTTC | CASSFGAQETQYF
TRBJ2-4 | - | - | TRBV20-1 | TGCAGTGCTAGAGATCCGCATGGAATCATTCAGTACTTC | CSARDPHGIIQYF
TRBJ2-1 | - | - | TRBV12-3/TRBV12-4 | TGTGCCAGCAGTTTAGCGGGGTACAAAGGGCAGGTCTTC | CASSLAGYKGQVF
TRBJ2-7 | - | once | TRBV6-5 | TGTGCCACCAAGTTCGCGGTCATGAACTCCTACGAGCAGTACTTC | CATKFAVMNSYEQYF
TRBJ2-1 | TRBD2 | - | TRBV11-2 | TGTGCCAGCAGCTTAGTTGGTGTGACTAGCTCCCACAATGAGCAGTTCTTC | CASSLVGVTSSHNEQFF
TRBJ2-7 | - | once | TRBV20-1 | TGCAGCGCTAGAGCCCTAGACCGGGACCTCAACCATTTTACCTGCGAGCAGTACTTC | CSARALDRDLNHFTCEQYF